This TCR beta chain derives from a study of blood T cell repertoires in COVID-19. Study information: Acute and convalescent COVID-19 specimens originated in the United States, Italy and Spain.

In the authors' methods: Amplifying reference gene primers gave estimates of nucleated cell counts. Repertoires were generated with immunoSEQ multiplex PCR, while TCRdb's copy carries only in-frame clones and drops some. V, J and clone size derive from that table, while D and trimming were established from the DNA sequence. The sample holds hundreds of thousands of clones, around 89% seen once. The germline CDR1 and CDR2 sequences are SGHTA and FQGTGA. Trimming removed 7 bases at V and 3 bases at J, with 21 bases between. The CDR3 loop spans 16 amino acids. This clone was observed a single time. The chain employs TRBV7-3 and TRBJ1-1; D possibly corresponds to TRBD1 (6 bases). The sequence derives from a woman younger than 35 with acute or convalescent COVID-19. The sample consisted of peripheral blood. The CDR3: CASTQSDDRRDTEAFF. CDR3 DNA sequence: TGTGCCAGCACCCAGTCCGATGACAGGCGGGACACTGAAGCTTTCTTT.